This T cell receptor beta chain was retrieved from a study of radiotherapy plus CTLA-4 blockade in lung cancer. Study at large: With roughly a third of patients having disease control, objective responses were seen in about 19%.

Trimming took 4 bases from V and 5 from J; bases not matched to a gene: 5. CDR3 length: 14 amino acids. The germline V gene has CDR1 SGDLS and CDR2 YYNGEE. Those patients who had chemo-refractory metastatic non-small-cell lung cancer were given focal radiation along with CTLA-4 blockade through ipilimumab. In the case of this clone: What it binds is not known.

Whole-study findings and limits: TCR clones from tumors expanded in blood after radiotherapy plus ipilimumab.

Assay: immunoSEQ multiplex PCR; the TCRdb copy retains only in-frame clones and omits some. The sample includes about 45,000 clones, 76% of them seen just once. The genes are TRBV9 and TRBJ2-1, with 8 bases lining up with TRBD1. This receptor was taken from a human donor with non-small cell lung cancer who had stable disease on radiotherapy plus ipilimumab. This specimen consisted of peripheral blood, obtained from a patient treated with radiotherapy plus ipilimumab. The CDR3 here is CASSPRQGNNEQFF. In nucleotides, the CDR3 is TGTGCCAGCAGCCCCCGACAGGGGAACAATGAGCAGTTCTTC. Together with reference TRBV9 and TRBJ2-1, the CDR3 gives the full variable domain: DSGVTQTPKHLITATGQRVTLRCSPRSGDLSVYWYQQSLDQGLQFLIQYYNGEERAKGNILERFSAQQFPDLHSELNLSSLELGDSALYFCASSPRQGNNEQFFGPGTRLTVL.